This T cell receptor beta chain came from a study of blood T cell repertoires in COVID-19. Across the study: The United States, Italy and Spain provided the acute and convalescent COVID-19 samples. The analysed material was cDNA or gDNA that came from T cells, B-cell-depleted T cells, or PBMCs.

CDR1 MNHNY and CDR2 SVGAGI come from the germline V gene (reference sequence). The CDR3 totals 12 residues. The germline V and J ends were trimmed by 4 bases and 7 bases, with 10 bases remaining between them. In this sample, this clone turned up once. In the original workflow: From reference gene primer amplification, estimates of nucleated cell counts were derived. Clones were sequenced by immunoSEQ multiplex PCR, and TCRdb holds only the in-frame ones, with some missing. The V and J calls and the clone size are those of that table, but D and trimming were determined from the DNA. Of under 300,000 clones listed, approximately 90% are singletons.

The sequence came from a man aged 18 to 30 with active or convalescent COVID-19. The source material was peripheral blood. The V call is TRBV6-6, the J call TRBJ1-1; D is undetermined. The CDR3 protein is CASSLRRDEAFF. CDR3 nucleotides: TGTGCCAGCAGTTTGAGACGGGATGAAGCTTTCTTT.